These T cell receptor beta chains were read from a single sample in a study of blood T cell repertoires in COVID-19. The table came from immunoSEQ multiplex PCR; TCRdb's copy has only in-frame clones and leaves some out. This table holds a few hundred thousand clones, approximately 91% found once. The sample consisted of PBMCs or T cells enriched from blood (not recorded which). These TCRs come from a human donor in a cohort exposed to, infected with or recovered from COVID-19 (not recorded which). The donor label of this sample is uncertain. Each CDR3 is given without its conserved first and last residue. Fields, in order: CDR3 protein, clone size, V gene. A clone size is listed for some rows: how often the clone was seen (once, few, many), or a class if it is expanded.

cdr3_aa: ASSPRGNTGELF
clone_size: NA
v_call: TRBV3-1/TRBV3-2

cdr3_aa: ASSPGLSTGELF
clone_size: NA
v_call: TRBV7-3

cdr3_aa: ASSDSLAGRTDTQY
clone_size: NA
v_call: TRBV10-1

cdr3_aa: ASSKREEGNTEAF
clone_size: NA
v_call: TRBV21-1

cdr3_aa: ASSLDWLAGYEQY
clone_size: NA
v_call: TRBV5-1

cdr3_aa: ASSLEGGPSWGYT
clone_size: NA
v_call: TRBV5-1

cdr3_aa: ASTITGGDGDNYGYT
clone_size: NA
v_call: TRBV18

cdr3_aa: ASTPQPGDSDTQY
clone_size: NA
v_call: TRBV7-8

cdr3_aa: ASSPGLAASYNEQF
clone_size: once
v_call: TRBV5-8

cdr3_aa: ASRRDRVAEAF
clone_size: NA
v_call: TRBV7-2

cdr3_aa: ASSLARGIDNSPLH
clone_size: NA
v_call: TRBV7-8

cdr3_aa: ASSLDQTGEQF
clone_size: NA
v_call: TRBV11-3

cdr3_aa: AWNRGSPEQY
clone_size: NA
v_call: TRBV30

cdr3_aa: ASSYGQESGNTEAF
clone_size: NA
v_call: TRBV9

cdr3_aa: ASSPAFGGEYGYT
clone_size: NA
v_call: TRBV3-1/TRBV3-2

cdr3_aa: ASSDSTWQGFQPQH
clone_size: once
v_call: TRBV25-1

cdr3_aa: ASSQPGGGETGELF
clone_size: NA
v_call: TRBV4-1

cdr3_aa: ASSVGARGYT
clone_size: NA
v_call: TRBV9

cdr3_aa: ASSLAPAGGDGYT
clone_size: NA
v_call: TRBV5-4

cdr3_aa: ASSLQGTGGTEAF
clone_size: NA
v_call: TRBV7-9